Sequencing of this T cell receptor (beta chain) was carried out in a study of OX40 agonist ivuxolimab in advanced cancers. Germline-derived CDR1 and CDR2 are SGHTA and FQGNSA. The V end lost 5 bases, the J end lost 4 bases, and 6 bases lay between the germline ends. The CDR3 spans 11 residues. Produced via immunoSEQ multiplex PCR; TCRdb's table is partial and in-frame only. The table lists some 82,000 clones, over 85% of them singletons. Study-level results: In the 0.1 to 3.0 mg/kg range, CD4+ and CD8+ blood T cells had expanded clonally by week 6.

A word on this clone: The antigen remains unidentified. In the same sample, other DNA sequences code for this CDR3.

The chain employs TRBV7-2 and TRBJ2-7; D is uncertain. This clonotype originated in an adult with an advanced solid tumor such as melanoma, head and neck, liver or kidney cancer. The sample in question was CD4+ or CD8+ T cells sorted from blood, obtained in a trial of the OX40 agonist ivuxolimab. The CDR3 reads CASSPSYEQYF. The CDR3 bases are TGTGCCAGCAGCCCATCTTACGAGCAGTACTTC. Together with reference TRBV7-2 and TRBJ2-7, the CDR3 gives the full variable domain: GAGVSQSPSNKVTEKGKDVELRCDPISGHTALYWYRQSLGQGLEFLIYFQGNSAPDKSGLPSDRFSAERTGGSVSTLTIQRTQQEDSAVYLCASSPSYEQYFGPGTRLTVT.